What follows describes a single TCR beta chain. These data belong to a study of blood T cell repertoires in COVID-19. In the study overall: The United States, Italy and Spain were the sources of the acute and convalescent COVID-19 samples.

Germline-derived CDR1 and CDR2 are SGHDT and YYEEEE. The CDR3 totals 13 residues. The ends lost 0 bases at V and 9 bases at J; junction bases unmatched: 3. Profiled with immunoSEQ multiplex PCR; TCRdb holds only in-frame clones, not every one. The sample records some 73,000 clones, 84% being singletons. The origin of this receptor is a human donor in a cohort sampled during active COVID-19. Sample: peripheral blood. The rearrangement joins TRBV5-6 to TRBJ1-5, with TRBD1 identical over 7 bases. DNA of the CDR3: TGTGCCAGCAGCTTGGGACAGGGTCTGCCCCAGCATTTT. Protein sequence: CASSLGQGLPQHF.